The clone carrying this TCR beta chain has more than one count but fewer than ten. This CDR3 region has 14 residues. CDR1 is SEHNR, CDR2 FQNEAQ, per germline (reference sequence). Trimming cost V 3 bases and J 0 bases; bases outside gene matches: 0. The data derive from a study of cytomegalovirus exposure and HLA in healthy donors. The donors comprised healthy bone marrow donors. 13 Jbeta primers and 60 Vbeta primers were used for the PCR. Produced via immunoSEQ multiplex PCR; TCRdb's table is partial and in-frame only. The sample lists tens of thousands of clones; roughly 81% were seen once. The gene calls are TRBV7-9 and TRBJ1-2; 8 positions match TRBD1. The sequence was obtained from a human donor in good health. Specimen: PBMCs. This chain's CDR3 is CASSLDRANYGYTF. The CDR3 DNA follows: TGTGCCAGCAGCTTGGACAGGGCTAACTATGGCTACACCTTC.